This T cell receptor beta chain came from a study of blood T cell repertoires in COVID-19. V lost 6 bases to trimming and J lost 4 bases; unmatched junction nucleotides: 5. CDR1 ENHRY and CDR2 SYGVKD come from the germline V gene. This CDR3 spans 14 amino acids. Original handling: Nucleated cell counts were estimated from reference gene primer amplification. Clones were sequenced by immunoSEQ multiplex PCR, and TCRdb holds only the in-frame ones, with some missing. V and J calls and clone size are given by that table; D and trimming were obtained from the DNA. This sample has 150,000 to 200,000 clones, with approximately 90% found just once.

The sample consisted of peripheral blood. The chain joins TRBV10-3 to TRBJ2-5; 10 nucleotides match TRBD1. This TCR came from a human donor in a cohort sampled during active COVID-19. The CDR3 region has the DNA TGTGCCATCAGCCGACAGGGGGCTGGAGAGACCCAGTACTTC. This codes for CAISRQGAGETQYF.